This T cell receptor beta chain was captured by sequencing in a study of blood T cell repertoires in COVID-19. Study details: Italy, Spain and the United States were the sources of the convalescent and acute COVID-19 samples. Sources were T cells, B-cell-depleted T cells, or PBMCs; the material itself was cDNA or gDNA.

This CDR3 contains 14 residues. Germline V gene data show CDR1 as MRHNA and CDR2 as SNTAGT. V lost 6 bases, J lost 5 bases, and 17 bases lay in between. Per the authors' pipeline: Amplifying reference gene primers gave estimates of nucleated cell counts. Here immunoSEQ multiplex PCR was the method, and the copy in TCRdb shows in-frame clones only, minus some. V, J and clone size are taken as reported in that table, and D and trimming were inferred from the DNA itself. The sample lists approximately 260,000 clones; about 90% were seen once. This clone occurred a few times. This TCR derives from a man aged 60-69 years who had recovered from COVID-19. The sample comprised peripheral blood. This chain connects TRBV6-4 to TRBJ2-7, with TRBD1 as a possible D gene (6 bases). The CDR3 loop reads CASRGSDRPHEQYF. The CDR3 DNA sequence: TGTGCCAGCAGGGGCTCAGACAGGCCCCACGAGCAGTACTTC.